The subject of this entry is one T cell receptor (beta chain). The antigen remains undetermined. The data are from a study of cytotoxic CD8 clonotypes in ibrutinib-treated CLL. General observations from the study: Sampling of sustained-remission and progressing patients occurred at differing times. Increased clonality at ibrutinib response gave way to a return toward baseline at progression.

Profiled with immunoSEQ multiplex PCR; TCRdb holds only in-frame clones, not every one. The sample shows 150,000 or so clones, around 76% of them seen only once. The V segment lost 2 bases and the J segment 6 bases; nucleotides outside the gene matches: 4. In germline, CDR1 is SGHTA, CDR2 FQGNSA. The CDR3 length is 15 residues. The sample in question was PBMCs, obtained after 24 months of ibrutinib treatment. The chain combines TRBV7-2 with TRBJ2-1; 10 nucleotides agree with TRBD2. This TCR was sampled from a human donor with chronic lymphocytic leukemia. The CDR3 sequence: CASSLPLAGVNEQFF. The CDR3 bases are TGTGCCAGCAGCTTACCCCTAGCGGGAGTCAATGAGCAGTTCTTC.